This T cell receptor beta chain was documented in a study of early T cells in non-severe SARS-CoV-2 infection. Turning to the study itself: Sequencing used unsorted whole-blood bulk RNA, so chains lack pairing. Broader study findings: Database matching using VDJdb favored anti-spike CD8 responses, with private and CD4 specificities left missing.

Points on this clonotype: The antigen is undetermined.

The TCR library protocol was used to attach unique molecular identifiers. These identifiers were attached to individual cDNA molecules. TCRdb redid the calling of the 5' RACE reads with MiXCR, one entry per CDR3 protein. This sample has approximately 99,000 distinct CDR3 sequences; about 12% occur once, and the top ten carry around 3.2%. The length of the CDR3 is 15 residues. Looked up from germline, CDR1 is GTSNPN and CDR2 is SVGIG (reference sequence). The V end was cut by 0 bases, the J end by 1 base, with 9 bases between. The chain employs TRBV30 and TRBJ2-2; weak D call: TRBD2 (5 bases). The origin of this receptor is an adult who was a healthcare worker with PCR-confirmed SARS-CoV-2 infection or an uninfected control (not recorded which). The sequenced material came from whole blood. The CDR3 DNA sequence: TGTGCCTGGAGTGTACTCGGAGGGAACACCGGGGAGCTGTTTTTT. It specifies CAWSVLGGNTGELFF.